This TCR beta chain was observed in a study of T-cell reconstitution after alpha-beta-depleted transplantation in children. Concerning this clonotype: Its antigen is as yet unknown.

Study results and caveats: Some patients showed high day-60 TCRbeta diversity, which derived from surviving recipient T cells and thymic progenitors.

Researchers prepared the TCRbeta library using unique molecular identifiers, the study reports. TCRdb called the PCR reads again in MiXCR, with one record for every CDR3 protein. In the table there are over 150,000 distinct CDR3 sequences, 11% of which are singletons. This TCR was recovered from a boy between 2 and 10 years old with acute myeloid leukemia, due to receive a stem cell transplant. The sample here was PBMCs, taken before TCRalphabeta/CD19-depleted stem cell transplant.

The CDR3 nucleotides are TGTGCCTGGAGTGACCAGACAGGGGCAGGAGAGACCCAGTACTTC. Protein sequence: CAWSDQTGAGETQYF. V is TRBV30 and J is TRBJ2-5; TRBD1 matches at 8 bases. Germline CDR1 and CDR2: GTSNPN and SVGIG (reference sequence). CDR3 length: 15 residues. Losses at the gene ends were 1 base for V and 4 bases for J; bases not matched to a gene: 8.